This T cell receptor (beta chain) comes out of a study of blood T cell repertoires in COVID-19. The assay was immunoSEQ multiplex PCR, and TCRdb's table has in-frame clones only and misses some. The sample carries some 120,000 clones, about four fifths recorded once. This receptor was taken from a woman aged 50 to 60 with acute or convalescent COVID-19. Sequenced input: peripheral blood.

The CDR3 DNA follows: TGTGCCAGCAGCTTGGGACAGGATTACAATGAGCAGTTCTTC. Translation: CASSLGQDYNEQFF. The chain uses TRBV5-5 and TRBJ2-1; tentative D call: TRBD1 (6 bases). CDR3 length: 14 amino acids. V lost 0 bases and J 4 bases, leaving 8 bases between the germline ends. CDR1 and CDR2 (germline): SGHKS, YYEKEE (reference sequence). The full variable domain, with the rest looked up from reference TRBV5-5 and TRBJ2-1, is DAGVTQSPTHLIKTRGQQVTLRCSPISGHKSVSWYQQVLGQGPQFIFQYYEKEERGRGNFPDRFSARQFPNYSSELNVNALLLGDSALYLCASSLGQDYNEQFFGPGTRLTVL.